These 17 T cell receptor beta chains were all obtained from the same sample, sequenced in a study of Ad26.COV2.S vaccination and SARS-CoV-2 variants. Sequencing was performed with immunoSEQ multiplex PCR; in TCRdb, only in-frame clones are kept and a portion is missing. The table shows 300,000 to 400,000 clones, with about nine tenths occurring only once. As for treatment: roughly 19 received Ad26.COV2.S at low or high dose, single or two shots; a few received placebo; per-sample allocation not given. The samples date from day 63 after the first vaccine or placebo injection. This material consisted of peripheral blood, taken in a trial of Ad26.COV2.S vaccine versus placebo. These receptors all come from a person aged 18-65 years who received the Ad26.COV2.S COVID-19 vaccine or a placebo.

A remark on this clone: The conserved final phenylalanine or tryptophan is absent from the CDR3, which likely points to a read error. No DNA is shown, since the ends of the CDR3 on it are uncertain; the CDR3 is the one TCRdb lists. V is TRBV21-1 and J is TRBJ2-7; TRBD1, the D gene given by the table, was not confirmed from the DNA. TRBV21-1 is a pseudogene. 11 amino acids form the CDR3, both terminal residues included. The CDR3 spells CASSKALCDRP.

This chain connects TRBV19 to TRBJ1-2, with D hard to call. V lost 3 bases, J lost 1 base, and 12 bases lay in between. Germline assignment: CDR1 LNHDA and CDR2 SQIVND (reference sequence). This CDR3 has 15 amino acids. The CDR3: CASSMRTPLNYGYTF. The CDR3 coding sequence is TGTGCCAGTAGTATGCGGACCCCACTTAACTATGGCTACACCTTC.

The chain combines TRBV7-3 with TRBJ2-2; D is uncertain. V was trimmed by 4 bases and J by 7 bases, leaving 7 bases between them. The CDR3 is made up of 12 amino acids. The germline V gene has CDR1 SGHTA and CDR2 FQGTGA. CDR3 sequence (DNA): TGTGCCAGCAGCTCTCACGGCGGGGAGCTGTTTTTT. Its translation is CASSSHGGELFF.

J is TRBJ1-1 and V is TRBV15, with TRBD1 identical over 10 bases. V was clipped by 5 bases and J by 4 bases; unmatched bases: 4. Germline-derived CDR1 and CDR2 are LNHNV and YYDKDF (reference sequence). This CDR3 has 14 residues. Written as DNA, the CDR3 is TGTGCCACCAGCGGGACAGGGGTGACCACTGAAGCTTTCTTT. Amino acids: CATSGTGVTTEAFF.

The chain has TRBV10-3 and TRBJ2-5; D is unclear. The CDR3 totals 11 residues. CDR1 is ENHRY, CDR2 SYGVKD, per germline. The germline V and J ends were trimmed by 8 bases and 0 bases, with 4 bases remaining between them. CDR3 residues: CAISNQETQYF. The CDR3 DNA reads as TGTGCCATCTCTAACCAAGAGACCCAGTACTTC.

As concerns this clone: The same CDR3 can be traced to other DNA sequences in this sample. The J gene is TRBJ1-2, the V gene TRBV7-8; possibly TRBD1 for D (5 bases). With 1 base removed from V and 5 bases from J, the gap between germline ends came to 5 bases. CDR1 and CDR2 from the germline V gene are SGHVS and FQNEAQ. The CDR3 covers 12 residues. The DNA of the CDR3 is TGTGCCAGCAGCTTAGAGGGGTATGGCTACACCTTC. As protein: CASSLEGYGYTF.

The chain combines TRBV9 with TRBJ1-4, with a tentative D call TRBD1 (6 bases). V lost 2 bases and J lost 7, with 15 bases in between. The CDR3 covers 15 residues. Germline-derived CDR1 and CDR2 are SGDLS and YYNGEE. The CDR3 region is CASSVRGHVSEKLFF. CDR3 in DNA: TGTGCCAGCAGCGTGCGGGGACATGTTAGTGAAAAACTGTTTTTT. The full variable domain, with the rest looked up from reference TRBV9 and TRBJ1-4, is DSGVTQTPKHLITATGQRVTLRCSPRSGDLSVYWYQQSLDQGLQFLIQYYNGEERAKGNILERFSAQQFPDLHSELNLSSLELGDSALYFCASSVRGHVSEKLFFGSGTQLSVL.

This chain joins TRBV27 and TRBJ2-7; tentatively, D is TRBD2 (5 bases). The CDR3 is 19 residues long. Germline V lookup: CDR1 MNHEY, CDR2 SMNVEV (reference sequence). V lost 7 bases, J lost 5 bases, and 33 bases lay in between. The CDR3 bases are TGTGCCAGCACCCTAAGCGGAGGCTATCCCCGATTCTGTTGGAACGAGCAGTACTTC. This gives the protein CASTLSGGYPRFCWNEQYF.

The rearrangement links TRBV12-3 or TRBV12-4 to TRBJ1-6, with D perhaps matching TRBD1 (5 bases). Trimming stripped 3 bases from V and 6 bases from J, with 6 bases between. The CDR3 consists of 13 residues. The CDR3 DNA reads TGTGCCAGCAGTTTTCAGGGTAATTCACCCCTCCACTTT. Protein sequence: CASSFQGNSPLHF.

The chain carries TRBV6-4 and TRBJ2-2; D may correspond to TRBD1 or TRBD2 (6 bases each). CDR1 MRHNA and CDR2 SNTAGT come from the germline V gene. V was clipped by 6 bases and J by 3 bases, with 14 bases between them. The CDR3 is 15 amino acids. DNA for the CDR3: TGTGCCAGCAGCTGGGACGGGGGCGACACCGGGGAGCTGTTTTTT. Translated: CASSWDGGDTGELFF.

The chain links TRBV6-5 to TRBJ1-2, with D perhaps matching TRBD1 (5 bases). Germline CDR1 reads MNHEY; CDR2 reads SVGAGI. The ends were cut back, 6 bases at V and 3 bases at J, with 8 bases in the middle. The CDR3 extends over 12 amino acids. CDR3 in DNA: TGTGCCAGCAGCCAGGGTTACTATGGCTACACCTTC. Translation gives CASSQGYYGYTF.

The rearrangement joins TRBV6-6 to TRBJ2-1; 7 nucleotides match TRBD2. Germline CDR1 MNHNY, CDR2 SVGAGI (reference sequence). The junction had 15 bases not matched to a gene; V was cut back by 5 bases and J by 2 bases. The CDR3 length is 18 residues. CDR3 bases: TGTGCCAGCAGTCATGACTTGGCGAGCGGGGTTGCCTACAATGAGCAGTTCTTC. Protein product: CASSHDLASGVAYNEQFF.

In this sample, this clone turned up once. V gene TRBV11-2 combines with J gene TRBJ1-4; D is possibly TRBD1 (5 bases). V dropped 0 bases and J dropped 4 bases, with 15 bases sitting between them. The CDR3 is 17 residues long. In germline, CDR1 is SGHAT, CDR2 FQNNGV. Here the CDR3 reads CASSLDLIAGINEKLFF. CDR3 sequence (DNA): TGTGCCAGCAGCTTAGATTTAATTGCAGGGATTAATGAAAAACTGTTTTTT.

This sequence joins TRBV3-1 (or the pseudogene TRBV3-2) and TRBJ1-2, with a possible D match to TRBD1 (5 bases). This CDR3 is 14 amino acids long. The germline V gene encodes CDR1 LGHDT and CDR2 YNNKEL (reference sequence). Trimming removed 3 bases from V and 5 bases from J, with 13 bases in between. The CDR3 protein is CASSQRGTPYGYTF. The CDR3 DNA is TGTGCCAGCAGCCAGAGGGGCACGCCTTATGGCTACACCTTC.

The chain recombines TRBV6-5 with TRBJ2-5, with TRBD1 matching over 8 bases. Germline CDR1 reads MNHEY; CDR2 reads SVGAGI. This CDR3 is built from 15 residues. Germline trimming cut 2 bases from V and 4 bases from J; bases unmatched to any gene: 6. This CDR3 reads CASSYPTGGRETQYF. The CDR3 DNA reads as TGTGCCAGCAGTTACCCCACAGGGGGTCGAGAGACCCAGTACTTC.

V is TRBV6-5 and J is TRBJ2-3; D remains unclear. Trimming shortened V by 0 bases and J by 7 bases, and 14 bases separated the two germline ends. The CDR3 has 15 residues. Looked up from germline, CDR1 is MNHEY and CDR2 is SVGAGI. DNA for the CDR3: TGTGCCAGCAGTTACTCGAATCCGGGTCGGAATACGCAGTATTTT. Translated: CASSYSNPGRNTQYF.

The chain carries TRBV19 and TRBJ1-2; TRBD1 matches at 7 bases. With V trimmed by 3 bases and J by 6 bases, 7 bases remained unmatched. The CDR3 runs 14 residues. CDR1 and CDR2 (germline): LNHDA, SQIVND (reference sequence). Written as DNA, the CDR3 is TGTGCCAGTAGTATGGGAACAGGGGACAATGGCTACACCTTC. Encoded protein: CASSMGTGDNGYTF. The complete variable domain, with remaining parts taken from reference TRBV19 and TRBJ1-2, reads DGGITQSPKYLFRKEGQNVTLSCEQNLNHDAMYWYRQDPGQGLRLIYYSQIVNDFQKGDIAEGYSVSREKKESFPLTVTSAQKNPTAFYLCASSMGTGDNGYTFGSGTRLTVV.